The TCR beta chain described here comes from a study of OX40 agonist ivuxolimab in advanced cancers. Whole-study findings and limits: CD4+ and CD8+ blood T cells expanded clonally by week 6 at 0.1 to 3.0 mg/kg.

Profiled with immunoSEQ multiplex PCR; TCRdb holds only in-frame clones, not every one. The sample shows approximately 59,000 clones, approximately 80% of them seen only once. This CDR3 spans 13 amino acids. V lost 4 bases and J 4 bases, leaving 13 bases between the germline ends. Germline CDR1 reads GTSNPN; CDR2 reads SVGIG (reference sequence). In this sample, this clone turned up a few times. As yet, its antigen is unknown. Peripheral blood came from all dose cohorts at three timepoints. This clonotype originated in an adult with an advanced solid tumor such as melanoma, head and neck, liver or kidney cancer. The sequences come from CD4+ or CD8+ T cells sorted from blood, collected in a trial of the OX40 agonist ivuxolimab. The chain combines TRBV30 with TRBJ1-1; D unresolved. CDR3 coding DNA: TGTGCCTGGAAACTAGGGTTGGGCACTGAAGCTTTCTTT. Its protein is CAWKLGLGTEAFF.